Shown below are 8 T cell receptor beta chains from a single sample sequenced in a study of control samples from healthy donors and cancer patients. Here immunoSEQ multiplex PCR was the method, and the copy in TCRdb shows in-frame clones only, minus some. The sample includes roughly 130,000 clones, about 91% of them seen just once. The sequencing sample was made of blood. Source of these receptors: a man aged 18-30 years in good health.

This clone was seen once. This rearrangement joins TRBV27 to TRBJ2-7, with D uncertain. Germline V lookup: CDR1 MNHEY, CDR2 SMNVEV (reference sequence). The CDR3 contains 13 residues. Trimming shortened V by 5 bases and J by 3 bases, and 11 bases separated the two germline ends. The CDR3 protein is CASSPHPIYEQYF. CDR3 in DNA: TGTGCCAGCAGTCCTCATCCGATCTACGAGCAGTACTTC.

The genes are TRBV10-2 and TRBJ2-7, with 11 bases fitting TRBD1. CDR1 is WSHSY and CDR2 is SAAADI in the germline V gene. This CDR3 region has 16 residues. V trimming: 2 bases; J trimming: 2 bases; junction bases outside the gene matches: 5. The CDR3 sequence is CASSEPGTGGTYEQYF. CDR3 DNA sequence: TGCGCCAGCAGTGAGCCCGGGACAGGGGGTACCTACGAGCAGTACTTC.

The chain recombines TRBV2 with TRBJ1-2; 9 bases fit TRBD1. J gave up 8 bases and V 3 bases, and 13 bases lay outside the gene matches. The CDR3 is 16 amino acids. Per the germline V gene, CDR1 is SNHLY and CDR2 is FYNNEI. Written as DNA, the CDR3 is TGTGCCAGCAGTGATATTACCGGGACAGGGAGCTGGGGCTACACCTTC. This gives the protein CASSDITGTGSWGYTF.

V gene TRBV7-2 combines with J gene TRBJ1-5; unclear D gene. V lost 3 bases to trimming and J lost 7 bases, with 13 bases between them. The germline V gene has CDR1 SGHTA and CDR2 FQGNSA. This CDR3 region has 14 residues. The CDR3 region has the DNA TGTGCCAGCAGCTTGGGTTTAAATGGACAGCCCCAGCATTTT. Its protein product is CASSLGLNGQPQHF.

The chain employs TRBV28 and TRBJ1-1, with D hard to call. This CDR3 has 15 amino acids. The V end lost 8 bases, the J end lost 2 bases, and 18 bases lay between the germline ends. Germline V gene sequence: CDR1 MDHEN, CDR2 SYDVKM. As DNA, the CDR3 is TGTGCCAGCTCAACAGCGGAAAACCTCAACACTGAAGCTTTCTTT. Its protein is CASSTAENLNTEAFF. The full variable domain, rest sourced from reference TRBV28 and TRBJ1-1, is DVKVTQSSRYLVKRTGEKVFLECVQDMDHENMFWYRQDPGLGLRLIYFSYDVKMKEKGDIPEGYSVSREKKERFSLILESASTNQTSMYLCASSTAENLNTEAFFGQGTRLTVV.

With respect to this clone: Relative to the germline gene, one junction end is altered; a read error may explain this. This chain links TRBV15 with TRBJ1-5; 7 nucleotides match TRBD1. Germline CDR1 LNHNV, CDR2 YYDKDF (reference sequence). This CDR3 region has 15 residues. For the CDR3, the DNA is TGTGCCACCAGCCGAGACAGGGATGTCAATCAGCCCCAGCATTTT. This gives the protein CATSRDRDVNQPQHF. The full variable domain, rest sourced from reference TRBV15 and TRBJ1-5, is DAMVIQNPRYQVTQFGKPVTLSCSQTLNHNVMYWYQQKSSQAPKLLFHYYDKDFNNEADTPDNFQSRRPNTSFCFLDIRSPGLGDTAMYLCATSRDRDVNQPQHFGDGTRLSIL.

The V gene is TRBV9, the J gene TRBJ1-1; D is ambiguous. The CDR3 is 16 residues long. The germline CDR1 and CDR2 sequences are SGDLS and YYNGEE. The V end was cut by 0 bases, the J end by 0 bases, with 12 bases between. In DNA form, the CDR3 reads TGTGCCAGCAGCGTAGATATCAGCTCCATGAACACTGAAGCTTTCTTT. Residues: CASSVDISSMNTEAFF.

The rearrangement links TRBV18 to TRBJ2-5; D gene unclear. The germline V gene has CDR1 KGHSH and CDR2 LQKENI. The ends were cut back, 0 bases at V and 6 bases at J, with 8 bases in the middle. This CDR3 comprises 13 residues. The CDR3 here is CASSPPGYQTQYF. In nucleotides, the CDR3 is TGTGCCAGCTCACCACCAGGCTACCAGACCCAGTACTTC.